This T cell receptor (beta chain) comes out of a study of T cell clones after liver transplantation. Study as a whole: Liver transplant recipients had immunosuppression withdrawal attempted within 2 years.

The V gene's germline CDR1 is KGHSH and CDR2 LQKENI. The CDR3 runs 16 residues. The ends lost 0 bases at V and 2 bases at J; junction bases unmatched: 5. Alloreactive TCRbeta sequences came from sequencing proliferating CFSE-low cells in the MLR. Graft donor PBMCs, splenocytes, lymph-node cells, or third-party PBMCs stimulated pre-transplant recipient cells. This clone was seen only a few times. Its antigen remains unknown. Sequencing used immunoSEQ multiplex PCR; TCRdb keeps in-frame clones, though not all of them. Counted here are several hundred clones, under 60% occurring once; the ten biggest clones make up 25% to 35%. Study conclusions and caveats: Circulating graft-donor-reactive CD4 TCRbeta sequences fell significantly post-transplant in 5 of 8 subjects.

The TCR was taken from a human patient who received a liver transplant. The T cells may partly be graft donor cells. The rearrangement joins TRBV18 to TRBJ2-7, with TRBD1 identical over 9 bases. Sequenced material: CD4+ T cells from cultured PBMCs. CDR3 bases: TGTGCCAGCTCACCACCGATGGGACAGGGCACCTACGAGCAGTACTTC. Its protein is CASSPPMGQGTYEQYF.